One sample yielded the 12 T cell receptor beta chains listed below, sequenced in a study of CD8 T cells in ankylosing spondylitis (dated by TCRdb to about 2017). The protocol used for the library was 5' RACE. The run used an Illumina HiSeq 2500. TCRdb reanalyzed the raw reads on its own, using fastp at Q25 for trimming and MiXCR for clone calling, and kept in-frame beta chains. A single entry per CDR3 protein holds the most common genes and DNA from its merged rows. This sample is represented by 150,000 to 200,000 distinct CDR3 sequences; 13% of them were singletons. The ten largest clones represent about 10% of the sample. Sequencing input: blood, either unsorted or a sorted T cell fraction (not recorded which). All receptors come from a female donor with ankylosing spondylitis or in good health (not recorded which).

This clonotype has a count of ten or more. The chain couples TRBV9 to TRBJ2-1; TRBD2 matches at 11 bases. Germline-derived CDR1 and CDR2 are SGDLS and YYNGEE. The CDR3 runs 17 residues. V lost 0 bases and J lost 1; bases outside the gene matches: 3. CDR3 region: CASSVGVAGGSYNEQFF. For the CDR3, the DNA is TGTGCCAGCAGCGTAGGGGTAGCGGGAGGGTCCTACAATGAGCAGTTCTTC.

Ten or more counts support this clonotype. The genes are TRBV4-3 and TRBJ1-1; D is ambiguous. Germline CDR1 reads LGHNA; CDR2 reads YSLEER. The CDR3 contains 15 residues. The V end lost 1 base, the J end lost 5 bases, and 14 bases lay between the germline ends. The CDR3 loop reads CASSQASGKGTEAFF. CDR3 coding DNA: TGCGCCAGCAGCCAAGCATCGGGGAAAGGAACTGAAGCTTTCTTT.

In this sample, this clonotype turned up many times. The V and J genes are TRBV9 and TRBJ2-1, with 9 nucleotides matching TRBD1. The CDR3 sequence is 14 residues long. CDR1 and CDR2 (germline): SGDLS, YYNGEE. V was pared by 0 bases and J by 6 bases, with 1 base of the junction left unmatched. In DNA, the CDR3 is TGTGCCAGCAGCGTAGGGGGACAGGGCAATGAGCAGTTCTTC. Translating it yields CASSVGGQGNEQFF.

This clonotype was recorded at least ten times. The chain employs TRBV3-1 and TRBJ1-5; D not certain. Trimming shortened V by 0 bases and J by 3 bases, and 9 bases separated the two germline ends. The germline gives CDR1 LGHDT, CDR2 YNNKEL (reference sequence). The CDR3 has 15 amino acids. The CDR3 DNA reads TGTGCCAGCAGCCAAGATACGACGGTCAATCAGCCCCAGCATTTT. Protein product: CASSQDTTVNQPQHF.

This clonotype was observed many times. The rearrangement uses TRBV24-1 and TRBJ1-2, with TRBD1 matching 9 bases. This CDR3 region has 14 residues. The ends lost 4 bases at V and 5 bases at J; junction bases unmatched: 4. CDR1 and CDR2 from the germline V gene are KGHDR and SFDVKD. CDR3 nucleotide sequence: TGTGCCACCAGTGAAACCGGGACAGGGTATGGCTACACCTTC. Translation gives CATSETGTGYGYTF.

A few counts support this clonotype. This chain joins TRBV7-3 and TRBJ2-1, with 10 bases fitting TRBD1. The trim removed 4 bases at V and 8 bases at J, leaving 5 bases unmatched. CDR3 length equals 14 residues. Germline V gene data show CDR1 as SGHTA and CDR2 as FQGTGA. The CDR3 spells CASSSTGGWDEQFF. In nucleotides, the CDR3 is TGTGCCAGCAGCTCGACAGGGGGCTGGGATGAGCAGTTCTTC.

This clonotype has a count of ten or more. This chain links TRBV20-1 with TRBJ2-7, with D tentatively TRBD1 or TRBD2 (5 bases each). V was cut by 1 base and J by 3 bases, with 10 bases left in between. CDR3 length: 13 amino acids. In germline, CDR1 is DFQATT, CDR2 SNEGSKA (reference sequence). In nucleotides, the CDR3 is TGCAGTGCTAGAGCCGGGGCGAGCTACGAGCAGTACTTC. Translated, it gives CSARAGASYEQYF.

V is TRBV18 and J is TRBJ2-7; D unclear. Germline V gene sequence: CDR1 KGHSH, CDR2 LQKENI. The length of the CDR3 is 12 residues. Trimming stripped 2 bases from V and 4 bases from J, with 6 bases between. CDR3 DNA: TGTGCCAGCTCACCAGGGTTTTACGAGCAGTACTTC. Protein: CASSPGFYEQYF. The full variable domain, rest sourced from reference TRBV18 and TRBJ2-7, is NAGVMQNPRHLVRRRGQEARLRCSPMKGHSHVYWYRQLPEEGLKFMVYLQKENIIDESGMPKERFSAEFPKEGPSILRIQQVVRGDSAAYFCASSPGFYEQYFGPGTRLTVT.

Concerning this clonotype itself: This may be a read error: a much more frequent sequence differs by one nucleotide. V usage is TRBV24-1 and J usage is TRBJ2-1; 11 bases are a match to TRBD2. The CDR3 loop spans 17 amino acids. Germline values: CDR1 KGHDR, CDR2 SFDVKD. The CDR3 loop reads CTTSGISGRGSYNEQFF. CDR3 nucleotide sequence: TGTACCACCAGTGGAATTAGCGGGAGGGGCTCCTACAATGAGCAGTTCTTC.

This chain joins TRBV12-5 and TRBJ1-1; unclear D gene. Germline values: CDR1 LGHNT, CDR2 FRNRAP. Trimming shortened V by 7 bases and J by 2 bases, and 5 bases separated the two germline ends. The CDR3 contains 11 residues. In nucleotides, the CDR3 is TGTGCTAGTGCACTAAACACTGAAGCTTTCTTT. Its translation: CASALNTEAFF.

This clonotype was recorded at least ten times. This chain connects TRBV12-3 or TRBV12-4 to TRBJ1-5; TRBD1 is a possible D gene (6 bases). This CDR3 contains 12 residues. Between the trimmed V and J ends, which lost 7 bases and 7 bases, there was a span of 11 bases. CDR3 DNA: TGTGCCAGCACTACCGGGGGCCAGCCCCAGCATTTT. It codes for CASTTGGQPQHF.

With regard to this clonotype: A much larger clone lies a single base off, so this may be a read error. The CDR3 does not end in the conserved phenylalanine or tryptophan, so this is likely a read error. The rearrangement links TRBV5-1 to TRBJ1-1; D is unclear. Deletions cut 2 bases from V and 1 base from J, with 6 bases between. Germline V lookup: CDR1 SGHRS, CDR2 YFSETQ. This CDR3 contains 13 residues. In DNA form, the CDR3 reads TGCGCCAGCAGCTTCGTAGGGAACACTGAAGCTTTCCTT. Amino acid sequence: CASSFVGNTEAFL.